This TCR beta chain comes out of a study of blood T cells in healthy people across ages. Next came a second PCR, run for about 7 to 12 cycles, which used a sample-barcoded 5' primer along with a J-beta primer mix. TCRdb redid the calling of the 5' RACE reads with MiXCR, one entry per CDR3 protein. This sample has about 970,000 distinct CDR3 sequences, with 51% found just once. Trimming cost V 7 bases and J 5 bases, with 17 bases left between them. The germline gives CDR1 SGHTA, CDR2 FQGNSA. The CDR3 has 14 amino acids. The table lists this clonotype with a few counts. The V and J genes are TRBV7-2 and TRBJ2-5; D possibly corresponds to TRBD2 (5 bases). Specimen: blood. The clonotype was recovered from a woman aged 60 to 75 in good health. The CDR3 coding sequence is TGTGCCAGCACTATTCTCTCGGGGTCGGAGACCCAGTACTTC. As protein: CASTILSGSETQYF.